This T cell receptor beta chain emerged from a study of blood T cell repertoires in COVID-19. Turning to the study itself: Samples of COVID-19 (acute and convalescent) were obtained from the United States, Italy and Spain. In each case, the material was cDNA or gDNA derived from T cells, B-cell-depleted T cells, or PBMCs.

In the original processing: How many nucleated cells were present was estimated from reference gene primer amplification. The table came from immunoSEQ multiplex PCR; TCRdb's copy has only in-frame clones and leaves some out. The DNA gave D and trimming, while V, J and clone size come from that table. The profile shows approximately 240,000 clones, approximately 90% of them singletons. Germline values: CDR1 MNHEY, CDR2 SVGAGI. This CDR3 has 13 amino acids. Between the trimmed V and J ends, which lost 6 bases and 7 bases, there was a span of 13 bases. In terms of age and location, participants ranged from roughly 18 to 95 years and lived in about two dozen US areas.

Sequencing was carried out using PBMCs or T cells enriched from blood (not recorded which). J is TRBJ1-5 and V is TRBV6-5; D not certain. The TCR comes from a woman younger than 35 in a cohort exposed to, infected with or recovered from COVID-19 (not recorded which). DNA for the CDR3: TGTGCCAGCAGGGGCCTGGGAGGACAGCCCCAGCATTTT. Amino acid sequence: CASRGLGGQPQHF.